The T cell receptor (beta chain) under discussion was sequenced for a study of vaccination and CD4 T cells after COVID-19. This clonotype appeared once. Its matching antigen is unknown. Treatment of the sample: approximately 9-day PBMC culture with coronavirus spike peptide pools or control peptides (ViraFEST assay). Oncomine TCR Beta short-read sequencing was applied to DNA from cultured CD4+ T cells. From the PCR reads, TCRdb called clonotypes with MiXCR, one entry per CDR3 protein. This table holds 15,000 to 20,000 distinct CDR3 sequences, 63% found once. The clonotype was recovered from a human donor who had recovered from COVID-19. The specimen was CD4+ T cells from blood, cultured in vitro.

In DNA, the CDR3 is TGTGCCACGGGGGGGACAGGGACCACTGAAGCTTTCTTT. Amino acid sequence: CATGGTGTTEAFF. V gene TRBV2 combines with J gene TRBJ1-1; TRBD1 matches 9 bases. CDR3 length: 13 residues. In germline, CDR1 is SNHLY, CDR2 FYNNEI. J lost 4 bases, V lost 10 bases, and 7 bases had no gene match.